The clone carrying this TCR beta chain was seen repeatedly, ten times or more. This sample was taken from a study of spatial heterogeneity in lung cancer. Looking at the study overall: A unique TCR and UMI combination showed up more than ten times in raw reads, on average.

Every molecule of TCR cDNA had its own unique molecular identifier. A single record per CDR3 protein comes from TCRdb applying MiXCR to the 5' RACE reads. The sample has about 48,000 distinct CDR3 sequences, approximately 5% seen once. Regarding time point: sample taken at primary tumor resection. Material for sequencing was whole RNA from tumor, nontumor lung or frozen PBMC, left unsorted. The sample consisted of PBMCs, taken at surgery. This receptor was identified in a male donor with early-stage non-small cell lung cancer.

The CDR3: CASSQDYGKRRGYQETQYF. Here the CDR3 DNA reads TGTGCCAGCAGCCAAGATTATGGGAAGCGCAGGGGGTACCAAGAGACCCAGTACTTC. The genes are TRBV14 and TRBJ2-5; 7 nucleotides match TRBD1. J gave up 0 bases and V 0 bases, and 13 bases lay outside the gene matches. This CDR3 is built from 19 residues. Germline V gene lookup returns CDR1 SGHDN and CDR2 FVKESK.